The rows below give T cell receptor beta chains drawn from one sample of a study of blood T cell repertoires in COVID-19. Measured with immunoSEQ multiplex PCR; TCRdb has only the in-frame clones, and not every one. The sample lists some 250,000 clones; 75% to 90% were seen once. Sequencing was done on a sample of peripheral blood. These receptors all stem from a woman aged 25 to 39 who had recovered from COVID-19. CDR3s include the opening cysteine and the closing phenylalanine or tryptophan. The D gene is left open where the match is weak. Size values are once, few and many counts, or a class for expanded clones, and some rows have none.

NA	TRBJ1-6	TRBD1	TRBV6-6	TGTGCCAGCAGTTACTTAGGACAGGCTTCACCCCTCCACTTT	CASSYLGQASPLHF
NA	TRBJ2-2	NA	TRBV19	TGTGCCAGTAGTGAGTACACCGGGGAGCTGTTTTTT	CASSEYTGELFF
NA	TRBJ1-1	NA	TRBV12-3/TRBV12-4	TGTGCCAGCGGCAAGAGGGAGAACACTGAAGCTTTCTTT	CASGKRENTEAFF
once	TRBJ2-1	TRBD1	TRBV5-4	TGTGCCAGCAGCCCTGGGACAGGCCCTTTCAATGAGCAGTTCTTC	CASSPGTGPFNEQFF
NA	TRBJ1-4	TRBD1	TRBV12-3/TRBV12-4	TGTGCCAGCCAACAGGGGGCCTATGAAAAACTGTTTTTT	CASQQGAYEKLFF
NA	TRBJ1-6	NA	TRBV9	TGTGCCAGCAGCGAATCTTCCTCCTATAATTCACCCCTCCACTTT	CASSESSSYNSPLHF
NA	TRBJ1-1	TRBD1	TRBV18	TGTGCCAGCTCACCACGGCAGGACAGGAGTTCTGAAGCTTTCTTT	CASSPRQDRSSEAFF
NA	TRBJ1-2	NA	TRBV7-6	TGTGCCACCCTTCTCAGGGTTATCTATGGCTACACCTTC	CATLLRVIYGYTF
NA	TRBJ2-5	NA	TRBV11-1	TGTGCCAGCAGCCGCACAGGGTCCCAAGAGACCCAGTACTTC	CASSRTGSQETQYF
NA	TRBJ2-7	NA	TRBV10-3	TGTGCCATCAGTGACTCGGGACACCTGACCGCCTACGAGCAGTACTTC	CAISDSGHLTAYEQYF
NA	TRBJ1-6	NA	TRBV4-3	TGCGCCAGCAGCCAAGATGCTGGGGCGCCTTCACCCCTCCACTTT	CASSQDAGAPSPLHF
NA	TRBJ1-1	NA	TRBV6-2/TRBV6-3	TGTGCCAGCAGTTTCCCACAGGGAGGGATGAACACTGAAGCTTTCTTT	CASSFPQGGMNTEAFF
NA	TRBJ2-1	TRBD2	TRBV29-1	TGCAGCGTCGGCCCTGATGCGGGGGGTGGAAATGAGCAGTTCTTC	CSVGPDAGGGNEQFF
once	TRBJ2-5	TRBD2	TRBV19	TGTGCCAGTAGCACTAGCGGGGCACCTCCCGGGGAGACCCAGTACTTC	CASSTSGAPPGETQYF
NA	TRBJ2-5	TRBD1	TRBV2	TGTGCCAGCGGGGACAGGGGGCAGGGGGAGACCCAGTACTTC	CASGDRGQGETQYF
NA	TRBJ2-1	TRBD2	TRBV10-2	TGCGCCAGCAGTGAGTTTTTAGATCCTAGCGGGTGGTACAATGAGCAGTTCTTC	CASSEFLDPSGWYNEQFF
NA	TRBJ2-5	TRBD2	TRBV11-2	TGTGCCAGCAGCTTAGATCCTAGCGGGGTAGTGGACCAGTACTTC	CASSLDPSGVVDQYF
NA	TRBJ2-7	NA	TRBV7-2	TGTGCCAGCAGCTTATCGGGATCGGGAGCCTACGAGCAGTACTTC	CASSLSGSGAYEQYF
NA	TRBJ1-1	TRBD1	TRBV14	TGTGCCAGCAGACGAACAGGGGACACTGAAGCTTTCTTT	CASRRTGDTEAFF
NA	TRBJ1-2	TRBD1	TRBV2	TGTGCCAGCAGGGCGACAGGGTGGAACTATGGCTACACCTTC	CASRATGWNYGYTF